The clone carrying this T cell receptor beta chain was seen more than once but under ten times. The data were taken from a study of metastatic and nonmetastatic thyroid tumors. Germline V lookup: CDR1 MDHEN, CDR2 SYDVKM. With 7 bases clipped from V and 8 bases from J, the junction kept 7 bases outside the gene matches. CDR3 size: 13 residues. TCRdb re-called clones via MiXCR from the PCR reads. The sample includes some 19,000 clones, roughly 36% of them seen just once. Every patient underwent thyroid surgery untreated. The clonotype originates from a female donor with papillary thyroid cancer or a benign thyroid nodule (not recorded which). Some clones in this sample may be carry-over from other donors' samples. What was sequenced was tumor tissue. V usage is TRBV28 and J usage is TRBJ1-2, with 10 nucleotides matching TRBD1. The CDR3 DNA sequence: TGTGCCAGCATCTCGGACAGGGGGAACGGCTACACCTTC. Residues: CASISDRGNGYTF.